The rows below give T cell receptor beta chains drawn from one sample of a study of human versus mouse CDR3 diversity and MHC coevolution. Repertoires were generated with immunoSEQ multiplex PCR, while TCRdb's copy carries only in-frame clones and drops some. The sample shows around 74,000 clones, less than 95% of them seen only once. Sequencing used naive CD4+ T cells from blood. Source of these receptors: a person aged 30 to 69 in good health. Both conserved end residues are part of each CDR3. Fields, in order: V gene, D gene, J gene, clone size, CDR3 DNA, CDR3 protein. A D gene is named only where the DNA matches it firmly. Clone size is stated in some rows and not others, as once, few, many or a class when expanded.

>TRBV10-3|TRBD1|TRBJ2-7|few
TGTGCCACGACAGGGACGTTACACGAGCAGTACTTC
CATTGTLHEQYF
>TRBV4-1|NA|TRBJ1-4|NA
TGCGCCAACAGCCAAGATTGGCCAGGAGGAAAACTGTTTTTT
CANSQDWPGGKLFF
>TRBV27|NA|TRBJ1-4|NA
TGTGCCAGCAGTGACCGCCGCACGGGTTTGCGAGAAAAACTGTTTTTT
CASSDRRTGLREKLFF
>TRBV19|NA|TRBJ1-6|NA
TGTGCCAGTACTTGGACAGCCCCTAATTCACCCCTCCACTTT
CASTWTAPNSPLHF
>TRBV10-3|TRBD1|TRBJ1-1|NA
TGTGCCATCATGAGTGACAGGGGGCTGAACACTGAAGCTTTCTTT
CAIMSDRGLNTEAFF
>TRBV27|NA|TRBJ1-1|NA
TGTGCCAGCAGTTTAGAGATCGGGGGCACTGAAGCTTTCTTT
CASSLEIGGTEAFF
>TRBV5-1|NA|TRBJ1-4|NA
TGCGCCAGCACCCCGGACAGAGGGTCTAATGAAAAACTGTTTTTT
CASTPDRGSNEKLFF
>TRBV6-5|TRBD1|TRBJ1-5|NA
TGTGCCAGCAGGATGACAGGGGAGGGCAATCAGCCCCAGCATTTT
CASRMTGEGNQPQHF
>TRBV7-3|NA|TRBJ1-3|NA
TGTGCCAGCAGCGCAAGGGGAATGGCCTCTGGAAACACCATATATTTT
CASSARGMASGNTIYF
>TRBV28|NA|TRBJ1-5|few
TGTGCCAGCAGTCCGGGACAACTGAACAATCAGCCCCAGCATTTT
CASSPGQLNNQPQHF
>TRBV7-2|NA|TRBJ1-6|NA
TGTGCCAGCAGGTTAGGAGGGGGAAACAATTCACCCCTCCACTTT
CASRLGGGNNSPLHF
>TRBV15|NA|TRBJ1-1|NA
TGTGCCACCAGCAGAGATCTGGCGGGTGATGCAGCTTTCTTT
CATSRDLAGDAAFF
>TRBV28|NA|TRBJ2-7|NA
TGTGCCAGCAGTTTATTGCGCCCCTACGAGCAGTACTTC
CASSLLRPYEQYF
>TRBV6-7|TRBD1|TRBJ2-1|NA
TGTGCCAGCAGTTACCCCACAGGGGCGGGTTGGGGTGAGCAGTTCTTC
CASSYPTGAGWGEQFF
>TRBV10-2|TRBD1|TRBJ1-1|NA
TGCGCCAGCAATCGACAGGGCCCGAACACTGAAGCTTTCTTT
CASNRQGPNTEAFF
>TRBV6-4|TRBD2|TRBJ2-3|NA
TGTGCCAGCAGCGAGGGACTAGCGGCCACAGATACGCAGTATTTT
CASSEGLAATDTQYF
>TRBV29-1|NA|TRBJ1-1|NA
TGCAGCGCCGCGGACAGGAACACTGAAGCTTTCTTT
CSAADRNTEAFF
>TRBV6-1|NA|TRBJ1-1|once
TGTGCCAGCAGTGAATTTGCGGGGATAGGAGGCACTGAAGCTTTCTTT
CASSEFAGIGGTEAFF
>TRBV25-1|NA|TRBJ1-6|NA
TGTGCCAGCCGAGGGGGAGGGACTTCACCCCTCCACTTT
CASRGGGTSPLHF
>TRBV7-2|NA|TRBJ2-5|NA
TGTGCCAGCAGCGCAACAGTTTACCAAGAGACCCAGTACTTC
CASSATVYQETQYF
>TRBV7-9|NA|TRBJ2-7|NA
TGTGCCAGCAACAACCAGGGTGCCCCCTACGAGCAGTACTTC
CASNNQGAPYEQYF
>TRBV5-1|TRBD1|TRBJ1-4|NA
TGCGCCAGCAGCTTGGCCGGACAGGGCAATGAAAAACTGTTTTTT
CASSLAGQGNEKLFF
>TRBV6-5|TRBD2|TRBJ2-3|NA
TGTGCCAGCAGGTTATCTAGCGGTACCACAGATACGCAGTATTTT
CASRLSSGTTDTQYF
>TRBV2|TRBD1|TRBJ2-7|NA
TGTGCCAGCAGCTACGTTCGGACAGGGGGGGGCGAGCAGTACTTC
CASSYVRTGGGEQYF
>TRBV6-1|NA|TRBJ2-7|NA
TGTGCCAGCATTCAGGCCGGGGGTAAGAAGGAGCAGTACTTC
CASIQAGGKKEQYF
>TRBV23-1|TRBD1|TRBJ2-5|NA
TGCGCCAGCAGTCAATCGAACAGGGGCGGAGAGCAGTACTTC
CASSQSNRGGEQYF
>TRBV7-9|TRBD2|TRBJ2-1|NA
TGTGCCAGCAGCGGACTAGCGGGGGCCCACAATGAGCAGTTCTTC
CASSGLAGAHNEQFF
>TRBV4-1|TRBD1|TRBJ1-5|NA
TGCGCCAGCAGCCAAGACGGCCTCGGGACAGGCCCCAATCAGCCCCAGCATTTT
CASSQDGLGTGPNQPQHF
>TRBV2|NA|TRBJ2-1|NA
TGTGCCAGTACCCTGGATACAGGGAATTATGAGCAGTTCTTC
CASTLDTGNYEQFF
>TRBV10-3|TRBD1|TRBJ1-5|NA
TGTGCCATCAGTTCGACAGGGTCGGGCAATCAGCCCCAGCATTTT
CAISSTGSGNQPQHF
>TRBV28|NA|TRBJ1-3|NA
TGTGCCAGCAGTTTAGGGGGGGTAACCACCATATATTTT
CASSLGGVTTIYF
>TRBV6-1|TRBD1|TRBJ1-2|NA
TGTGCCAGCAGAATGACAGGGTTTATTGGCTACACCTTC
CASRMTGFIGYTF
>TRBV7-8|NA|TRBJ1-2|NA
TGTGCCAGCAGCTTTCCGAAATCCGGGACACCACTGGGGGATGGCTACACCTTC
CASSFPKSGTPLGDGYTF
>TRBV7-8|TRBD2|TRBJ2-5|NA
TGTGCCAGCAGGAAGACCGGGACTACGGGGGAGACCCAGTACTTC
CASRKTGTTGETQYF
>TRBV2|NA|TRBJ1-5|NA
TGTGCCAGCAGTGAACTCTATGGGGCAATTCAGCCCCAGCATTTT
CASSELYGAIQPQHF